This is a list of T cell receptor beta chains from one sample in a study of Graves' ophthalmopathy and Graves' hyperthyroidism. TCRdb processed the multiplex PCR reads anew with MiXCR; each CDR3 protein has one entry. Among almost 750,000 distinct CDR3 sequences listed, 35% to 50% were seen once. Sequenced sample: peripheral blood. The receptors derive from an adult man with Graves' ophthalmopathy. Each CDR3 is given with its conserved first and last residue. The D gene is left open where the match is weak. Size values are once, few and many counts, or a class for expanded clones, and some rows have none.

size	J	D	V	CDR3	DNA
once	TRBJ1-4	TRBD1	TRBV7-9	CASSRQGNEKLFF	TGTGCCAGCAGCCGACAGGGAAATGAAAAACTGTTTTTT
many	TRBJ1-6	TRBD1	TRBV25-1	CASGQGVGNSPLHF	TGTGCCAGCGGACAGGGAGTGGGTAATTCACCCCTCCACTTT
.	TRBJ2-7	TRBD2	TRBV29-1	CSVPSPLAGSSYEQYF	TGCAGCGTCCCAAGCCCCCTAGCGGGGAGCTCCTACGAGCAGTACTTC
few	TRBJ1-1	.	TRBV2	CARLRFPPGHYTEAFF	TGTGCCAGGCTTCGATTCCCCCCGGGACATTACACTGAAGCTTTCTTT
.	TRBJ2-7	.	TRBV9	CASSVLDSQYEQYF	TGTGCCAGCAGCGTTTTGGACAGCCAATACGAGCAGTACTTC
.	TRBJ2-2	.	TRBV9	CASSLVAGTGELFF	TGTGCCAGCAGTTTAGTGGCAGGGACCGGGGAGCTGTTTTTT
.	TRBJ2-2	TRBD2	TRBV29-1	CSVTSGSHTGELFF	TGCAGCGTCACTAGCGGGAGTCACACCGGGGAGCTGTTTTTT
many	TRBJ2-6	.	TRBV19	CASSIDGSGANVLTF	TGTGCCAGTAGTATAGACGGCTCTGGGGCCAACGTCCTGACTTTC
many	TRBJ2-6	.	TRBV7-9	CASSLGQGEDVLTF	TGTGCCAGCAGCTTAGGGCAGGGTGAAGACGTCCTGACTTTC
.	TRBJ1-4	TRBD1	TRBV6-1	CASSQDPRGLYEKLFF	TGTGCCAGCAGCCAAGATCCCAGGGGGCTCTATGAAAAACTGTTTTTT
few	TRBJ2-2	.	TRBV25-1	CASSKGFGSGELFF	TGTGCCAGTAGTAAGGGGTTCGGGTCCGGGGAGCTGTTTTTT
many	TRBJ1-1	.	TRBV9	CASSEEMNTEAFF	TGTGCCAGCAGCGAAGAAATGAACACTGAAGCTTTCTTT
.	TRBJ2-7	.	TRBV7-2	CASSEGVYRATYEQYF	TGTGCCAGCAGCGAAGGGGTATACAGGGCCACCTACGAGCAGTACTTC
many	TRBJ1-6	TRBD1	TRBV10-3	CAISPGDRASPLHF	TGTGCCATCTCCCCGGGGGACAGGGCTTCACCCCTCCACTTT
few	TRBJ2-2	TRBD2	TRBV7-9	CASSLETLAGDTGELFF	TGTGCCAGCAGCTTAGAGACCCTAGCGGGGGACACCGGGGAGCTGTTTTTT
.	TRBJ2-5	.	TRBV25-1	CASTHRGGVQETQYF	TGTGCCAGCACCCATAGGGGGGGGGTCCAAGAGACCCAGTACTTC
many	TRBJ2-6	.	TRBV25-1	CASSSSRSGANVLTF	TGTGCCAGCAGTTCATCTCGCTCTGGGGCCAACGTCCTGACTTTC
.	TRBJ2-7	TRBD1	TRBV2	CASSYAQGAREQYF	TGTGCCAGCAGTTATGCACAGGGGGCTCGGGAGCAGTACTTC
.	TRBJ1-2	TRBD1	TRBV6-1	CASSYLVTGEGYTF	TGTGCCAGCAGTTACTTGGTGACAGGGGAAGGCTACACCTTC
.	TRBJ2-7	.	TRBV5-1	CASSLEGYEYEQCF	TGTGCCAGCAGCTTGGAAGGGTACGAATACGAGCAGTGCTTC
.	TRBJ2-7	TRBD2	TRBV25-1	CASSFPGTSWYEQYF	TGTGCCAGCAGTTTCCCCGGGACTAGCTGGTACGAGCAGTACTTC
.	TRBJ1-6	.	TRBV6-6	CASSRAGGNNSPLHF	TGTGCCAGCAGTAGGGCCGGGGGTAATAATTCACCCCTCCACTTT
many	TRBJ2-5	TRBD1	TRBV19	CASSIRRTGSQETQYF	TGTGCCAGTAGTATCCGGAGGACAGGGAGCCAAGAGACCCAGTACTTC
.	TRBJ2-7	.	TRBV29-1	CSLGGVAYGQYF	TGCAGCTTAGGGGGGGTAGCCTACGGGCAGTACTTC
few	TRBJ1-4	TRBD1	TRBV12-3/TRBV12-4	CASSLGTGTLEKLFF	TGTGCCAGCAGTCTTGGGACAGGGACTCTCGAAAAACTGTTTTTT
few	TRBJ2-5	TRBD1	TRBV11-1	CASSPRDRMYQETQYF	TGTGCCAGCAGCCCCCGGGACAGAATGTACCAAGAGACCCAGTACTTC
many	TRBJ1-1	.	TRBV10-3	CAIRVRVEGTGSEAFF	TGTGCCATCAGAGTCCGAGTAGAGGGGACGGGTTCTGAAGCTTTCTTT
.	TRBJ2-5	.	TRBV30	CAWSSGSETQYF	TGTGCCTGGAGCTCAGGGAGTGAGACCCAGTACTTC
.	TRBJ1-1	TRBD1	TRBV7-8	CAQSLDRGAEAFF	TGTGCCCAAAGCCTGGACAGGGGAGCTGAAGCTTTCTTT
few	TRBJ2-5	TRBD2	TRBV2	CASSEARLAGGETQYF	TGTGCCAGCAGTGAGGCGAGACTAGCGGGCGGTGAGACCCAGTACTTC
.	TRBJ1-2	.	TRBV10-3	CAISDPGRHYGYTF	TGTGCCATCAGTGACCCAGGCAGGCACTATGGCTACACCTTC
.	TRBJ2-2	TRBD2	TRBV25-1	CASSFRFVGLALTGELFF	TGTGCCAGCAGCTTTAGGTTTGTCGGACTAGCGCTCACCGGGGAGCTGTTTTTT
.	TRBJ1-2	TRBD1	TRBV10-3	CAIKGTGVGGYTF	TGTGCCATCAAGGGGACAGGGGTTGGCGGCTACACCTTC
many	TRBJ2-2	TRBD1	TRBV25-1	CASSALTGANTGELFF	TGTGCCAGCAGTGCCCTAACAGGGGCGAACACCGGGGAGCTGTTTTTT
few	TRBJ1-6	.	TRBV20-1	CSARDFGGEANYNSPLHF	TGCAGTGCTAGAGATTTCGGGGGCGAGGCAAACTATAATTCACCCCTCCACTTT
.	TRBJ2-7	.	TRBV12-3/TRBV12-4	CASSFGSAYEQYF	TGTGCCAGCAGTTTCGGCTCGGCGTACGAGCAGTACTTC
.	TRBJ2-7	TRBD2	TRBV5-1	CASSHSSGGRSYEQYF	TGCGCCAGCAGCCACAGCTCGGGCGGGAGGTCCTACGAGCAGTACTTC
few	TRBJ1-6	.	TRBV9	CASSRYRFNSPLHF	TGTGCCAGCAGCCGTTACAGGTTTAATTCACCCCTCCACTTT
once	TRBJ2-6	TRBD1	TRBV14	CASSPMGQGKSGANVLTF	TGTGCCAGCTCACCAATGGGACAGGGGAAATCTGGGGCCAACGTCCTGACTTTC
.	TRBJ1-4	.	TRBV11-2	CASSRRATNEKLFF	TGTGCCAGCAGCCGGAGGGCAACTAATGAAAAACTGTTTTTT
.	TRBJ2-7	.	TRBV10-3	CASSSAAYFSSYEQYF	TGTGCCAGCAGTTCCGCTGCTTACTTTAGCTCCTACGAGCAGTACTTC
.	TRBJ2-3	.	TRBV9	CASSLSRTSTDTQYF	TGCGCCAGCAGCTTGAGCAGGACTAGCACAGATACGCAGTATTTT
few	TRBJ2-5	TRBD2	TRBV7-6	CASSPGGAQQETQYF	TGTGCCAGCAGCCCGGGAGGGGCTCAACAGGAGACCCAGTACTTC
.	TRBJ1-1	.	TRBV6-2/TRBV6-3	CASSYSRQWNTEAFF	TGTGCCAGCAGTTACTCGAGACAGTGGAACACTGAAGCTTTCTTT
.	TRBJ1-1	.	TRBV5-1	CASSLDGVGNTEAFF	TGCGCCAGCAGCTTGGATGGGGTTGGGAACACTGAAGCTTTCTTT
.	TRBJ1-3	TRBD1	TRBV7-9	CASSGQASGNTIYF	TGTGCCAGCAGCGGACAGGCGTCTGGAAACACCATATATTTT
.	TRBJ1-2	TRBD1	TRBV25-1	CASSATGQGVGYGYTF	TGTGCCAGCAGCGCCACGGGACAGGGGGTCGGCTATGGCTACACCTTC
many	TRBJ2-7	TRBD1	TRBV25-1	CASSRDRGFSHEQYF	TGTGCCAGCAGTCGTGACAGGGGGTTTTCCCACGAGCAGTACTTC
.	TRBJ2-3	TRBD1	TRBV25-1	CATSDLGQGAFDTQYF	TGTGCCACCAGTGATTTGGGGCAGGGGGCTTTTGATACGCAGTATTTT
.	TRBJ1-5	.	TRBV11-2	CASSFSSSVPPQHF	TGTGCCAGCAGTTTCAGCAGTTCAGTTCCTCCCCAGCATTTT
.	TRBJ2-6	.	TRBV29-1	CSAAGTGANVLTF	TGCAGCGCCGCCGGGACAGGGGCCAACGTCCTGACTTTC
.	TRBJ2-5	TRBD1	TRBV20-1	CSANRGPQETQYF	TGCAGTGCTAACAGGGGGCCCCAAGAGACCCAGTACTTC